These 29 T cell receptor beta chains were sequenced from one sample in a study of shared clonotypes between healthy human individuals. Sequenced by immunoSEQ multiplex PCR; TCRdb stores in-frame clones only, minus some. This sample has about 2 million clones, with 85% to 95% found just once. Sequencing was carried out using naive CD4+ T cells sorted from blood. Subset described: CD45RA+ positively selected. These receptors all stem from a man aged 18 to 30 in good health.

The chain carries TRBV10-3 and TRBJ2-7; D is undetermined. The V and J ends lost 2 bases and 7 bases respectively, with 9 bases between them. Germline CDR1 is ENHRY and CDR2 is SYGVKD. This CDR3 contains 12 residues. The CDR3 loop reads CAISETANEQYF. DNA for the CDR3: TGTGCCATCAGTGAGACCGCTAATGAGCAGTACTTC.

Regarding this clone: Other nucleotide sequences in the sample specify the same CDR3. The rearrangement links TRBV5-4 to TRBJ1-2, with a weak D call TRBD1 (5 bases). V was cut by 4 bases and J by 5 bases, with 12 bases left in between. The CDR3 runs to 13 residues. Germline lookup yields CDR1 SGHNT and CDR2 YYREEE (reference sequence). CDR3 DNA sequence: TGTGCCAGCAGCAGCGGGACGGATTATGGCTACACCTTC. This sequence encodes CASSSGTDYGYTF.

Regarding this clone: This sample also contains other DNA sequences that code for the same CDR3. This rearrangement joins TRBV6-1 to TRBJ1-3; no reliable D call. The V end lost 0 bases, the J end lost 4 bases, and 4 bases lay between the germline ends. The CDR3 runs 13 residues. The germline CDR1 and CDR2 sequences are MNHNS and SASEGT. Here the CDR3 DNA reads TGTGCCAGCAGTGAAGCCCACGGAAACACCATATATTTT. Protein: CASSEAHGNTIYF.

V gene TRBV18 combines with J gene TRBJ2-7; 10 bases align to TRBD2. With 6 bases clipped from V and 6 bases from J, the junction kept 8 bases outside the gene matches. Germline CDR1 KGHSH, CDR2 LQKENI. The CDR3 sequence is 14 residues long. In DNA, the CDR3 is TGTGCCAGCTCGCAACTAGCGGGACTCTCCGAGCAGTACTTC. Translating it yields CASSQLAGLSEQYF.

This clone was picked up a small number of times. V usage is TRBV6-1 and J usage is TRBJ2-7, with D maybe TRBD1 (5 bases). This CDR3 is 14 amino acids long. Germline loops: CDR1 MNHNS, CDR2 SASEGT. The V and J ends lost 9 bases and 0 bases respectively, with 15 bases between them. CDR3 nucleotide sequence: TGTGCCAGTACGACAGATTACAACTCCTACGAGCAGTACTTC. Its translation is CASTTDYNSYEQYF.

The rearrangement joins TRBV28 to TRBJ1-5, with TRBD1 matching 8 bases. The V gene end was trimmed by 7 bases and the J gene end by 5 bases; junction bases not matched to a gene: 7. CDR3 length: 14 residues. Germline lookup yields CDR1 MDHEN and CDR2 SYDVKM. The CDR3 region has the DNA TGTGCCAGCACCTCCGGACAGGGCTATCAGCCCCAGCATTTT. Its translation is CASTSGQGYQPQHF.

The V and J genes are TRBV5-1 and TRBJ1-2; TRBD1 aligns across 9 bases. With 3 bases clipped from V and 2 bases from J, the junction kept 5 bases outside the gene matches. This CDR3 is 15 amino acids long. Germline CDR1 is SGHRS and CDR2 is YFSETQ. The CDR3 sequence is CASSSPGTGNYGYTF. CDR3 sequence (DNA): TGCGCCAGCAGCTCCCCCGGGACAGGGAACTATGGCTACACCTTC. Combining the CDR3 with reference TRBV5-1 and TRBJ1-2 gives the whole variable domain KAGVTQTPRYLIKTRGQQVTLSCSPISGHRSVSWYQQTPGQGLQFLFEYFSETQRNKGNFPGRFSGRQFSNSRSEMNVSTLELGDSALYLCASSSPGTGNYGYTFGSGTRLTVV.

CDR3 amino acids: CASSPLLARGKNTEAFF. The CDR3 nucleotides read TGTGCCAGCAGTCCCCTCCTTGCGAGGGGGAAGAACACTGAAGCTTTCTTT. The V call is TRBV28, the J call TRBJ1-1, with D possibly being TRBD1 (6 bases). Germline lookup yields CDR1 MDHEN and CDR2 SYDVKM. The CDR3 is 17 amino acids. V was trimmed by 5 bases and J by 1 base, leaving 20 bases between them.

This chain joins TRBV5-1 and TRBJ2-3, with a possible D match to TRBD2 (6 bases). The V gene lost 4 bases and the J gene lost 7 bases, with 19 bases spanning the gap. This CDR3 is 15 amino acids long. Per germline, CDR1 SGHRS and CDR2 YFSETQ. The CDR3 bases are TGCGCCAGCAGCATGACTAGTAACATTGTGTATACGCAGTATTTT. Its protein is CASSMTSNIVYTQYF.

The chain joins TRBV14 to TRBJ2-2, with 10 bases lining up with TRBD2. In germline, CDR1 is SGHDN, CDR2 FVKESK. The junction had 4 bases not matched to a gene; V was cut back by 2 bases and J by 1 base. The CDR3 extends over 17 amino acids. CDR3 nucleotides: TGTGCCAGCAGCCAATCCGGACTAGCGGTGAACACCGGGGAGCTGTTTTTT. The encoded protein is CASSQSGLAVNTGELFF.

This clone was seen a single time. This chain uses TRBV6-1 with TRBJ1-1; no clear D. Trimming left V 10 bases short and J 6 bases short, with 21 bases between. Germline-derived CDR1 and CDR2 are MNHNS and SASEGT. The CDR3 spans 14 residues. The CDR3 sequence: CAIAEGYGSAEAFF. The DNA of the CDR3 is TGTGCCATCGCGGAAGGGTACGGGTCGGCTGAAGCTTTCTTT.

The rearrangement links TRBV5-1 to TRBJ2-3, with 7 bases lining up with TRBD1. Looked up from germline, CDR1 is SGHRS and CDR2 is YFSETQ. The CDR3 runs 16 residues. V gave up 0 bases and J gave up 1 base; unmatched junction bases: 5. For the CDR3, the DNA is TGCGCCAGCAGCTTGGACAGCACAGGGGGCACAGATACGCAGTATTTT. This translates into CASSLDSTGGTDTQYF.

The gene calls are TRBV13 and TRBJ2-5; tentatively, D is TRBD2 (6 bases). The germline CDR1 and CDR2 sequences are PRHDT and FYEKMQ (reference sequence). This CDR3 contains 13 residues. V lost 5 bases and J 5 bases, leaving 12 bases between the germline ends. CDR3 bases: TGTGCCAGCAGCCCCGCAGGGAGGGAGACCCAGTACTTC. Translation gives CASSPAGRETQYF.

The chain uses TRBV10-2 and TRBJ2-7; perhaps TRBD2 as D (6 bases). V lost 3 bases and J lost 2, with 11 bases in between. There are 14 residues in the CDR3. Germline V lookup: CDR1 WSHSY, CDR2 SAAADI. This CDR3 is CASSDYAGPYEQYF. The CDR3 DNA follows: TGCGCCAGCAGTGACTACGCGGGACCCTACGAGCAGTACTTC.

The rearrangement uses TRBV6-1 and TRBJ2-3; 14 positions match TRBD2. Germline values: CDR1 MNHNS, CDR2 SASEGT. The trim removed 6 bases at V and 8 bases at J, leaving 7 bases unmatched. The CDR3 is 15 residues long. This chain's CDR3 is CASRLTSGGAGTQYF. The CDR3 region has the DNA TGTGCCAGCAGGCTGACTAGCGGGGGGGCCGGTACGCAGTATTTT.

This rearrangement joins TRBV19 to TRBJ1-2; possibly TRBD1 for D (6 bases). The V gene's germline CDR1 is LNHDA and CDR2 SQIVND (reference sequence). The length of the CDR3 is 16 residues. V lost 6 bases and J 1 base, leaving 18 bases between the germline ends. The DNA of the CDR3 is TGTGCCAGTAGCCAGGGGCGGGGCACCATTAACTATGGCTACACCTTC. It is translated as CASSQGRGTINYGYTF.

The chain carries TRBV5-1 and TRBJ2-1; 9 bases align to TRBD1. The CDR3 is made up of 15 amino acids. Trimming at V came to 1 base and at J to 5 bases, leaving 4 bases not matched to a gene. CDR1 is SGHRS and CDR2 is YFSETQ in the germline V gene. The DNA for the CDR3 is TGCGCCAGCAGCTTGTGGGACAGGGATAACAATGAGCAGTTCTTC. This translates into CASSLWDRDNNEQFF.

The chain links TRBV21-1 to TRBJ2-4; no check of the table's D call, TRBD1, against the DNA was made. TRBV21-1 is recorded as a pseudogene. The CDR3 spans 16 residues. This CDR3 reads CASSKGPFIAKNIQYF. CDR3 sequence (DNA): TGTGCCAGCAGCAAAGGGCCTTTTATAGCCAAAAACATTCAGTACTTC.

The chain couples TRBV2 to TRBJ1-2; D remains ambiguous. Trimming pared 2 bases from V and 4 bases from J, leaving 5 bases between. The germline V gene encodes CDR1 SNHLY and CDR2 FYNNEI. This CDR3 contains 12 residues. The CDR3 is CASSESFYGYTF. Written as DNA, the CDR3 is TGTGCCAGCAGTGAAAGTTTCTATGGCTACACCTTC. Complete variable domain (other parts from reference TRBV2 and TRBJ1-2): EPEVTQTPSHQVTQMGQEVILRCVPISNHLYFYWYRQILGQKVEFLVSFYNNEISEKSEIFDDQFSVERPDGSNFTLKIRSTKLEDSAMYFCASSESFYGYTFGSGTRLTVV.

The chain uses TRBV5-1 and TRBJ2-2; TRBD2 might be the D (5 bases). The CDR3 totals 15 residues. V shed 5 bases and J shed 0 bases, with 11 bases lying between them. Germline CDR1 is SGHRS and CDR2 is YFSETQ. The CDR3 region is CASRGGQTNTGELFF. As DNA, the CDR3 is TGCGCCAGCAGAGGCGGGCAAACGAACACCGGGGAGCTGTTTTTT.

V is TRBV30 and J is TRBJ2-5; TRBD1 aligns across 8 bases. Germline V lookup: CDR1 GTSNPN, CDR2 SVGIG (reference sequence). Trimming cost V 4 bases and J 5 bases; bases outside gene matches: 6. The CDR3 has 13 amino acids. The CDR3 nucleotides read TGTGCCTGGAACCGACAGGGGCTCGAGACCCAGTACTTC. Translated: CAWNRQGLETQYF.

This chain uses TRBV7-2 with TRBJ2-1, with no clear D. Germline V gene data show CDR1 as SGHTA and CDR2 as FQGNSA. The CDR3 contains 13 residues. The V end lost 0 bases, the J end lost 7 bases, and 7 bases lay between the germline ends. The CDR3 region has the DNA TGTGCCAGCAGCTTAGCGCAGCCAAATGAGCAGTTCTTC. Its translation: CASSLAQPNEQFF. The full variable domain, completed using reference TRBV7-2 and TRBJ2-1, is GAGVSQSPSNKVTEKGKDVELRCDPISGHTALYWYRQSLGQGLEFLIYFQGNSAPDKSGLPSDRFSAERTGGSVSTLTIQRTQQEDSAVYLCASSLAQPNEQFFGPGTRLTVL.

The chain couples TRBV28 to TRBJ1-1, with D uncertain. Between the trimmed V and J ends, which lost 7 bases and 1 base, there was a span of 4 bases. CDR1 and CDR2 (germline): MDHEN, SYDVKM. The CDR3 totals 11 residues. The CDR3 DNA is TGTGCCAGCATTTCGAACACTGAAGCTTTCTTT. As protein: CASISNTEAFF. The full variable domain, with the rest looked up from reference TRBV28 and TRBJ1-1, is DVKVTQSSRYLVKRTGEKVFLECVQDMDHENMFWYRQDPGLGLRLIYFSYDVKMKEKGDIPEGYSVSREKKERFSLILESASTNQTSMYLCASISNTEAFFGQGTRLTVV.

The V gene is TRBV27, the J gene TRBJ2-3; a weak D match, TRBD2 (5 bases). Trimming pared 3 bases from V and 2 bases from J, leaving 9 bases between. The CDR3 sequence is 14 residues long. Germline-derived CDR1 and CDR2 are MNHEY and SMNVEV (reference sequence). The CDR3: CASSFMRATDTQYF. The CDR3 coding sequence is TGTGCCAGCAGTTTTATGCGGGCCACAGATACGCAGTATTTT.

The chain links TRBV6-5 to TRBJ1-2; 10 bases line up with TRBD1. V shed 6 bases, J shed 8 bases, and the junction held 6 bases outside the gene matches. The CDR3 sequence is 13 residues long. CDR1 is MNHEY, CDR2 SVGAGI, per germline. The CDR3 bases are TGTGCCAGCAGGCGGGACAGGGGAAGAGGCTACACCTTC. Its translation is CASRRDRGRGYTF.

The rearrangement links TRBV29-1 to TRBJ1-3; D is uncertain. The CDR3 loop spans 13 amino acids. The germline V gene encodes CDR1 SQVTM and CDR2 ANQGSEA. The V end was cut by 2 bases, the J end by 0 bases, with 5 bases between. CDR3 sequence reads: CSVERISGNTIYF. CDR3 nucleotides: TGCAGCGTTGAACGGATCTCTGGAAACACCATATATTTT. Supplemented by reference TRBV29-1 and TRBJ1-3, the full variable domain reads SAVISQKPSRDICQRGTSLTIQCQVDSQVTMMFWYRQQPGQSLTLIATANQGSEATYESGFVIDKFPISRPNLTFSTLTVSNMSPEDSSIYLCSVERISGNTIYFGEGSWLTVV.

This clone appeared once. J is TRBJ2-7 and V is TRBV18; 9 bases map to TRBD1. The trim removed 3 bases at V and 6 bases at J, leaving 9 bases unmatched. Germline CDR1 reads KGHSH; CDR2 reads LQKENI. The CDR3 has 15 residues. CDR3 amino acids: CASSPRQGVNSEQYF. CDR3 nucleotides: TGTGCCAGCTCACCGCGACAGGGGGTCAACTCCGAGCAGTACTTC.

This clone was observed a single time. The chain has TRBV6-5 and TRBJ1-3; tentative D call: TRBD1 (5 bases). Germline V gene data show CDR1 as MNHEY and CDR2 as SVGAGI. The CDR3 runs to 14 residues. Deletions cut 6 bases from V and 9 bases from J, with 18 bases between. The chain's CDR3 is CASRVEGTVGTIYF. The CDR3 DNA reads TGTGCCAGCAGGGTGGAAGGGACGGTTGGCACCATATATTTT.

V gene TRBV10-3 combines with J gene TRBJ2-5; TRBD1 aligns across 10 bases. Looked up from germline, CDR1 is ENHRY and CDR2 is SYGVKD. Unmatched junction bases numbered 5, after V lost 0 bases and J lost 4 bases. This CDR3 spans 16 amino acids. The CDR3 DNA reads TGTGCCATCAGTGAGTCGACAGGGGGCTATGTAGAGACCCAGTACTTC. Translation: CAISESTGGYVETQYF.